This is a list of T cell receptor beta chains from one sample in a study of T cell changes during pregnancy in multiple sclerosis. Sequenced by immunoSEQ multiplex PCR; TCRdb stores in-frame clones only, minus some. In the table there are tens of thousands of clones, about 89% of which are singletons. This specimen was CD4+ T cells from peripheral blood mononuclear cells, taken in the second trimester of pregnancy. All receptors derive from a female donor with multiple sclerosis, enrolled in a pregnancy study. The conserved cysteine and the conserved F or W are not part of the CDR3 here. Expanded clones get a size class; other rows say once, few or many, or leave the size out.

J	size	V	CDR3
TRBJ1-1	once	TRBV19	ASSRSQGQDTEAF
TRBJ2-7	NA	TRBV7-9	ASSPGGSSYEQY
TRBJ2-1	NA	TRBV9	ASSVGTGGTYNEQF
TRBJ1-2	NA	TRBV27	ASSIDRGNNYGYT
TRBJ2-3	NA	TRBV5-1	ASSLGRGGSTDTQY
TRBJ2-7	NA	TRBV30	AWSGLSDRLPYEQY
TRBJ1-5	few	TRBV19	ASSIVGVGSNQPQH
TRBJ1-2	NA	TRBV19	ASSPGQGLGTNYGYT
TRBJ2-1	NA	TRBV5-4	ASSLAGTSVHEQF
TRBJ1-3	NA	TRBV5-1	ASSLGVRNTIY
TRBJ1-1	NA	TRBV2	ASSTDRGGEAF
TRBJ2-2	NA	TRBV6-4	ASSLDPGTGELF
TRBJ2-3	NA	TRBV27	ASSITRGGTDTQY
TRBJ2-6	NA	TRBV28	ASSFASPSGANVLT
TRBJ2-2	NA	TRBV9	ASSASGTGVTGELF
TRBJ1-5	NA	TRBV6-1	ASVRGNSNQPQH
TRBJ1-5	NA	TRBV18	ASSRSRQGNQPQH
TRBJ2-7	once	TRBV5-1	ASSRTASYEQY
TRBJ1-2	NA	TRBV2	ASSNRWGAESWGYT
TRBJ1-6	NA	TRBV7-9	ASSPGGQRNSPLH
TRBJ1-3	NA	TRBV5-4	ASSTDRGPRRKGNTIY
TRBJ2-2	NA	TRBV30	AWTGLAPGELF
TRBJ2-1	NA	TRBV9	ASSVASRLYNEQF
TRBJ2-1	NA	TRBV18	ASSSTGGPGSYNEQF
TRBJ2-3	NA	TRBV29-1	SVETPPFGTDTQY
TRBJ1-6	NA	TRBV14	ASSQERNSPLH